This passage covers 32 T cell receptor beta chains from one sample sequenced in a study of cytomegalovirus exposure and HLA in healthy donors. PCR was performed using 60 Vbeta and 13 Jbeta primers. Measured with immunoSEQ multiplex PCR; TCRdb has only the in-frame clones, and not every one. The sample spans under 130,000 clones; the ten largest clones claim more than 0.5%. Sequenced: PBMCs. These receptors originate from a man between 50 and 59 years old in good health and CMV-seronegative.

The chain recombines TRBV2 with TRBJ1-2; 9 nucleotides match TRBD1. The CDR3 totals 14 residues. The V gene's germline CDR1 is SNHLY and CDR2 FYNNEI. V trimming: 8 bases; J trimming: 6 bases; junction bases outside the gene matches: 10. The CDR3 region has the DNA TGTGCCAGCGGAATCGGGACAGGGTGGAATGGCTACACCTTC. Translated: CASGIGTGWNGYTF.

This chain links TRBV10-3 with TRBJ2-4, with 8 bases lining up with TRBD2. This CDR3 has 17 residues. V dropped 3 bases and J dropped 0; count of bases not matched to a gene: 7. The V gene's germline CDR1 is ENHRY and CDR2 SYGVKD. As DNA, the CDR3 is TGTGCCATCAGTGATGTGGAGGGACTAGGAGCCAAAAACATTCAGTACTTC. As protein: CAISDVEGLGAKNIQYF.

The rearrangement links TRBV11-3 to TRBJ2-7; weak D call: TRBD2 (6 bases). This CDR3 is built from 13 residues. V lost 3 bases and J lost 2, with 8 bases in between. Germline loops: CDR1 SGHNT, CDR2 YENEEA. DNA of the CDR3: TGTGCCAGCAGCTTGCGGACTACCTACGAGCAGTACTTC. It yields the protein CASSLRTTYEQYF. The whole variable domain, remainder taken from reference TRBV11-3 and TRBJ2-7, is EAGVVQSPRYKIIEKKQPVAFWCNPISGHNTLYWYLQNLGQGPELLIRYENEEAVDDSQLPKDRFSAERLKGVDSTLKIQPAELGDSAVYLCASSLRTTYEQYFGPGTRLTVT.

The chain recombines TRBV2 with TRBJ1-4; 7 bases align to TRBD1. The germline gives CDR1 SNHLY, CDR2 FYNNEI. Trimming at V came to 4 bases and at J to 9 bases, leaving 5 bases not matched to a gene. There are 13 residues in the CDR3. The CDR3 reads CASSGATGQKLFF. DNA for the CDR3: TGTGCCAGCAGTGGGGCGACAGGGCAAAAACTGTTTTTT.

The DNA for the CDR3 is TGTGCCAGCAGCTCAACTAGCGGGGGGATATATGAGCAGTTCTTC. As protein: CASSSTSGGIYEQFF. The chain employs TRBV7-6 and TRBJ2-1; 12 bases fit TRBD2. J was trimmed by 8 bases and V by 4 bases; bases with no gene match: 6. This CDR3 is built from 15 residues. Germline CDR1 and CDR2: SGHVS and FNYEAQ.

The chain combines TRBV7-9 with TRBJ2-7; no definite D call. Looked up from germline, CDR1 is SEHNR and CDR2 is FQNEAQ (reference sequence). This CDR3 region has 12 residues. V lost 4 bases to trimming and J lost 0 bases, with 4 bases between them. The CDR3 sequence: CASSSFSYEQYF. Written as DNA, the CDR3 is TGTGCCAGCAGCTCCTTCTCCTACGAGCAGTACTTC.

The CDR3 here is CASTSRGGEENIQYF. CDR3 nucleotides: TGTGCCAGTACCTCTAGGGGGGGGGAGGAAAACATTCAGTACTTC. V gene TRBV19 combines with J gene TRBJ2-4, with D tentatively TRBD2 (7 bases). Per the germline V gene, CDR1 is LNHDA and CDR2 is SQIVND (reference sequence). Trimming left V 7 bases short and J 5 bases short, with 18 bases between. CDR3 length: 15 amino acids.

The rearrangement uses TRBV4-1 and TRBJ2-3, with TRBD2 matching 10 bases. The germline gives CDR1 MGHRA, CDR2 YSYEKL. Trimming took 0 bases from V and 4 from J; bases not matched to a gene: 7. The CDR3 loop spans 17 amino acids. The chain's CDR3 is CASSQDLKRGGPDTQYF. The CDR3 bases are TGCGCCAGCAGCCAAGATCTGAAGCGGGGGGGACCAGATACGCAGTATTTT.

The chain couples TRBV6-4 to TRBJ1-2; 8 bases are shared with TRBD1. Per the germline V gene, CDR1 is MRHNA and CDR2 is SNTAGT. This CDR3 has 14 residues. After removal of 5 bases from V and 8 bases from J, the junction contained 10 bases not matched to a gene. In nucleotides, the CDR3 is TGTGCCAGCAGTTCAGGGCAGGGGGCTGGAGGCTACACCTTC. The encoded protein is CASSSGQGAGGYTF.

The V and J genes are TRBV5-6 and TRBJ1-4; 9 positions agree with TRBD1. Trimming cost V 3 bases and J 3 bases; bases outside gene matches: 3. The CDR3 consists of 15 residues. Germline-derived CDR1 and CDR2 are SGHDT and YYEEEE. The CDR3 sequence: CASSSQGAANEKLFF. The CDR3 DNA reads TGTGCCAGCAGCTCACAGGGGGCGGCTAATGAAAAACTGTTTTTT.

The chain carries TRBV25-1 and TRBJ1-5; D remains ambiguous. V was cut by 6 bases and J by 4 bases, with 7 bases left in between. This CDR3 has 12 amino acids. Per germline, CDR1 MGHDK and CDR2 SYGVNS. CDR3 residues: CASSRGNQPQHF. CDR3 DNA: TGTGCCAGCAGCCGGGGAAATCAGCCCCAGCATTTT.

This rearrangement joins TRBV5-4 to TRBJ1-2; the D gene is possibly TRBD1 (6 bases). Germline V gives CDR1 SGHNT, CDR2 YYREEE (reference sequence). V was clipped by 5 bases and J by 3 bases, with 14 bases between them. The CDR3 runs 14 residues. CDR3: CASSYPQGYYGYTF. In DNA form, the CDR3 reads TGTGCCAGCAGTTACCCGCAGGGGTACTATGGCTACACCTTC.

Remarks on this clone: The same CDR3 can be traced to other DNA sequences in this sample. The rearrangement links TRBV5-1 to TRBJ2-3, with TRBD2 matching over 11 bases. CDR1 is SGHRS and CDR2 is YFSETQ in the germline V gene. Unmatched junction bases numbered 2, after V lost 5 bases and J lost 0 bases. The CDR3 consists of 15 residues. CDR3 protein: CASRRTSGSTDTQYF. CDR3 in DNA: TGCGCCAGCAGAAGGACTAGCGGGAGCACAGATACGCAGTATTTT.

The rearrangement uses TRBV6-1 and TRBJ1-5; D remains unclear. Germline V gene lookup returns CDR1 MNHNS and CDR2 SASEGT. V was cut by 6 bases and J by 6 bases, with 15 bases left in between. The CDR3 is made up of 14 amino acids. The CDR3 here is CASRGSNAGQPQHF. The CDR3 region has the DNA TGTGCCAGCAGGGGAAGTAACGCGGGTCAGCCCCAGCATTTT.

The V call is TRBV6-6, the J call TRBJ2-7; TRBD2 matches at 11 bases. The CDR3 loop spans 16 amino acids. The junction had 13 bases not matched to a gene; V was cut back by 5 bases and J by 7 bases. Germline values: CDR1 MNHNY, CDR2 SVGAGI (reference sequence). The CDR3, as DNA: TGTGCCAGCAGTCGTCCCGGGACTAGCGGATTCTGGGAGCAGTACTTC. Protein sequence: CASSRPGTSGFWEQYF.

The CDR3 spells CASSLRGLGNTIYF. The CDR3 DNA reads TGTGCCAGCAGCTTGAGAGGGCTGGGGAACACCATATATTTT. The chain carries TRBV5-4 and TRBJ1-3; D ambiguous. The germline V gene has CDR1 SGHNT and CDR2 YYREEE (reference sequence). The CDR3 has 14 residues. Trimming pared 1 base from V and 7 bases from J, leaving 12 bases between.

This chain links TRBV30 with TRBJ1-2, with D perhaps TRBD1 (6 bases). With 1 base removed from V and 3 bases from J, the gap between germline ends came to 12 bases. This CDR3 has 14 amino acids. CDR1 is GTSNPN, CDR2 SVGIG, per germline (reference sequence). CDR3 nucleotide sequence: TGTGCCTGGAGTGGGGGGGGCAGGGACTATGGCTACACCTTC. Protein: CAWSGGGRDYGYTF.

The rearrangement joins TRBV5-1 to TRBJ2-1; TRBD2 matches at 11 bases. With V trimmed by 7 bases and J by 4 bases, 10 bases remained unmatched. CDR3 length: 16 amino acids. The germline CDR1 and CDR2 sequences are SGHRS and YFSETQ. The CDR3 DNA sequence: TGCGCCAGCCAGTGGACTAGCGGGTTGGTTTACAATGAGCAGTTCTTC. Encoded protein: CASQWTSGLVYNEQFF.

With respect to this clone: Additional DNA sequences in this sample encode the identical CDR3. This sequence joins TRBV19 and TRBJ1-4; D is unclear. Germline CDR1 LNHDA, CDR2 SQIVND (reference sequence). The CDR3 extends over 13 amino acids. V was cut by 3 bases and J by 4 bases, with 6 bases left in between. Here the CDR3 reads CASSISVNEKLFF. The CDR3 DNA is TGTGCCAGTAGTATTAGCGTTAATGAAAAACTGTTTTTT.

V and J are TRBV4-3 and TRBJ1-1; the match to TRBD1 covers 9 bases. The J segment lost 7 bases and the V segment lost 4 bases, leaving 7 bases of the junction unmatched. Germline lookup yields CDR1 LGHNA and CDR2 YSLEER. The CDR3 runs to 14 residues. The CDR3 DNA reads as TGCGCCAGCAGCCGAGGGACAGGGATGCGTGAAGCTTTCTTT. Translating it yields CASSRGTGMREAFF.

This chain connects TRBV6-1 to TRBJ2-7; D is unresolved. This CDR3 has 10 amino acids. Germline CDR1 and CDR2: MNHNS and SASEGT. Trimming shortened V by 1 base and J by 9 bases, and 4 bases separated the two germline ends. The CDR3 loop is CASSEVGQYF. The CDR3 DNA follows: TGTGCCAGCAGTGAAGTCGGGCAGTACTTC.

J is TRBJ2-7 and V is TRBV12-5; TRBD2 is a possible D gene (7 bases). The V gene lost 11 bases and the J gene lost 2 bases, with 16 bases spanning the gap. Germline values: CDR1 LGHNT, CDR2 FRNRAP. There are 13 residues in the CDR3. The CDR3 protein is CASGGPTTYEQYF. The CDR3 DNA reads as TGTGCTTCCGGGGGGCCAACGACCTACGAGCAGTACTTC.

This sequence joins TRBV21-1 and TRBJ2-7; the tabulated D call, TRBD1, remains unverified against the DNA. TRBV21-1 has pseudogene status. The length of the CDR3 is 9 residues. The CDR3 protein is CASSRGSSF. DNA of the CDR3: TGTGCCAGCAGCAGGGGCTCAAGCTTC.

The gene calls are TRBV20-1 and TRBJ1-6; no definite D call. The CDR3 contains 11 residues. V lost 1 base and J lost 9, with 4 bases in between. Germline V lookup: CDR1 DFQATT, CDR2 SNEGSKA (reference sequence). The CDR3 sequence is CSARAGSPLHF. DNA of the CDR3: TGCAGTGCTAGAGCAGGTTCACCCCTCCACTTT.

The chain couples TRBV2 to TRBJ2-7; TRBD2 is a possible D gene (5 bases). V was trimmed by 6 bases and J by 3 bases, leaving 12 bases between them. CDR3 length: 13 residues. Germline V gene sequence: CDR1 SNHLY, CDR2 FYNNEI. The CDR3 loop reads CASSGPGDYEQYF. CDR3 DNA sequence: TGTGCCAGCAGCGGACCCGGGGACTACGAGCAGTACTTC. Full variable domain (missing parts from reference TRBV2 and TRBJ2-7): EPEVTQTPSHQVTQMGQEVILRCVPISNHLYFYWYRQILGQKVEFLVSFYNNEISEKSEIFDDQFSVERPDGSNFTLKIRSTKLEDSAMYFCASSGPGDYEQYFGPGTRLTVT.

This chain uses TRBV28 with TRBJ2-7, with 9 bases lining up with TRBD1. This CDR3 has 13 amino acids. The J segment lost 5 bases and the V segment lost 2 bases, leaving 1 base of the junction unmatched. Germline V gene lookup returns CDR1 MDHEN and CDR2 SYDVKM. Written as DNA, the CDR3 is TGTGCCAGCAGTTTAACAGGGGGCAACGAGCAGTACTTC. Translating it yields CASSLTGGNEQYF.

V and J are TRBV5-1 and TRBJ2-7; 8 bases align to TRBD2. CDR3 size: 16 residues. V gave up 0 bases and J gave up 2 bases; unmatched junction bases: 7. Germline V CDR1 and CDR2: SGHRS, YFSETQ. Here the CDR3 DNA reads TGCGCCAGCAGCTTGGGGTTAGCGGGACGTACCTACGAGCAGTACTTC. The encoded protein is CASSLGLAGRTYEQYF.

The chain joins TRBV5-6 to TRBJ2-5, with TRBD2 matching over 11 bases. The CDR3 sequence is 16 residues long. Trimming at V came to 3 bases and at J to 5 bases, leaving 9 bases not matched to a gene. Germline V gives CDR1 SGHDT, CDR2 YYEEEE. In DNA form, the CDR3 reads TGTGCCAGCAGCTCCTTAGCGGGAGGGGTTAGGGAGACCCAGTACTTC. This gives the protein CASSSLAGGVRETQYF.

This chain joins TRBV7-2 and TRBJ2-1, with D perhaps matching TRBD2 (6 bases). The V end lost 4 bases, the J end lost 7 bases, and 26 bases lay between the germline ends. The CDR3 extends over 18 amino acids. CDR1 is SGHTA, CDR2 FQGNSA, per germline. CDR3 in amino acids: CASSSPPSGGRLLNEQFF. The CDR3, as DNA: TGTGCCAGCAGCTCCCCCCCCTCTGGAGGGAGGCTCCTAAATGAGCAGTTCTTC.

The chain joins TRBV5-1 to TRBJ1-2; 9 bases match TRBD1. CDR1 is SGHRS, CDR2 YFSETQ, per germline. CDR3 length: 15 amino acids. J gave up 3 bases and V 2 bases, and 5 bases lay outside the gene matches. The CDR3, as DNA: TGCGCCAGCAGCTTACGGACAGGGGAGGACTATGGCTACACCTTC. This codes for CASSLRTGEDYGYTF.

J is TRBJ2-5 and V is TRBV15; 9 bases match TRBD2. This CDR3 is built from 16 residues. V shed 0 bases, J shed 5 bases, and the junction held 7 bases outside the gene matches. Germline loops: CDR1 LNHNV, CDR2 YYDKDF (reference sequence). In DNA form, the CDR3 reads TGTGCCACCAGCAGAGAGGGGCGGGGGGGCCGTGAGACCCAGTACTTC. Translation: CATSREGRGGRETQYF.

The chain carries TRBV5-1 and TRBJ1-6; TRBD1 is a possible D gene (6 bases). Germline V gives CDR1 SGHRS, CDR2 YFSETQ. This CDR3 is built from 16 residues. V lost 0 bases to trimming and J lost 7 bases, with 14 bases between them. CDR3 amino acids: CASSLVPGAVNSPLHF. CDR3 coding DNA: TGCGCCAGCAGCTTGGTCCCAGGGGCTGTCAATTCACCCCTCCACTTT.